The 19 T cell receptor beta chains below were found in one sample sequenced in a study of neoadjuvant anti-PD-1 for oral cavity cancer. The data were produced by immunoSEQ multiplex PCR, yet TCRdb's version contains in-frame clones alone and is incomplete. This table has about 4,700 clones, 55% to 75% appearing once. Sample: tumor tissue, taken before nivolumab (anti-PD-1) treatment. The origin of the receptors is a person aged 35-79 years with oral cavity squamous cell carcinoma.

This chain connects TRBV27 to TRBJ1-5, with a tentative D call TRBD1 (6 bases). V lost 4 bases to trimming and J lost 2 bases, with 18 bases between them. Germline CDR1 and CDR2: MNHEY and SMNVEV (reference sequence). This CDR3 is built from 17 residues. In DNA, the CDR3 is TGTGCCAGCAGTTCCCTCTCCAGAGGGGGACGCAATCAGCCCCAGCATTTT. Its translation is CASSSLSRGGRNQPQHF.

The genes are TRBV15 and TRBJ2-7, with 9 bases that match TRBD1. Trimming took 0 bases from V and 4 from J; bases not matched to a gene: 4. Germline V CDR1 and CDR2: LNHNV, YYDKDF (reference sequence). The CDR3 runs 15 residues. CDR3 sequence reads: CATSREGQGTYEQYF. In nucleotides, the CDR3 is TGTGCCACCAGCAGAGAGGGACAGGGAACTTACGAGCAGTACTTC. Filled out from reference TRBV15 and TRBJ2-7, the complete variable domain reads DAMVIQNPRYQVTQFGKPVTLSCSQTLNHNVMYWYQQKSSQAPKLLFHYYDKDFNNEADTPDNFQSRRPNTSFCFLDIRSPGLGDTAMYLCATSREGQGTYEQYFGPGTRLTVT.

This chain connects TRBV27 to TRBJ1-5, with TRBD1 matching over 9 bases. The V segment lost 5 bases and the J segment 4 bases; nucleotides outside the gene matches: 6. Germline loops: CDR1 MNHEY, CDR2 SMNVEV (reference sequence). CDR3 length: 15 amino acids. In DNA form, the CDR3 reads TGTGCCAGCAGTAATACGGGACAGGGTAATCAGCCCCAGCATTTT. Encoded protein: CASSNTGQGNQPQHF.

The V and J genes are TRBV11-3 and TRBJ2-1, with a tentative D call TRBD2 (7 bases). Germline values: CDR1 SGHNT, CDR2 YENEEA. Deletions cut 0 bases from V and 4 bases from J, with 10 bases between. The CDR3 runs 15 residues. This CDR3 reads CASSLEQGGYNEQFF. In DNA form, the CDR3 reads TGTGCCAGCAGCTTAGAACAGGGAGGGTACAATGAGCAGTTCTTC.

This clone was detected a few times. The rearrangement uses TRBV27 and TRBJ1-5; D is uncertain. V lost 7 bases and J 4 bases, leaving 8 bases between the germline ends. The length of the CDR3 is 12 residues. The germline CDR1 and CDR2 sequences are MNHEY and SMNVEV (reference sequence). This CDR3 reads CASTTSNQPQHF. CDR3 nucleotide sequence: TGTGCCAGCACTACCTCAAATCAGCCCCAGCATTTT.

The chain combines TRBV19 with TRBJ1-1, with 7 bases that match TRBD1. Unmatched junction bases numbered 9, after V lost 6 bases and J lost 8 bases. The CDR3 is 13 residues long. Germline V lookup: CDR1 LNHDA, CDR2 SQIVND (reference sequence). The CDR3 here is CASSSGTALEAFF. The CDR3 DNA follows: TGTGCCAGTAGCTCCGGGACAGCCCTAGAAGCTTTCTTT.

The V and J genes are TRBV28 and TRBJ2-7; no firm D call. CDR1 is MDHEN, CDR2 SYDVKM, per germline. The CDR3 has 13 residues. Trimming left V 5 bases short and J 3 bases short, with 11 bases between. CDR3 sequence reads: CASSTRGSYEQYF. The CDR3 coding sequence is TGTGCCAGCAGTACCCGCGGCAGCTACGAGCAGTACTTC.

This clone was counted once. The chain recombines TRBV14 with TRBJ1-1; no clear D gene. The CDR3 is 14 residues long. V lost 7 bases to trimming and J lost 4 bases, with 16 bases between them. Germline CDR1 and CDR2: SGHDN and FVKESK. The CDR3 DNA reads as TGTGCCAGCACGAAAGCCACTTTGGGCACTGAAGCTTTCTTT. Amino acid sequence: CASTKATLGTEAFF.

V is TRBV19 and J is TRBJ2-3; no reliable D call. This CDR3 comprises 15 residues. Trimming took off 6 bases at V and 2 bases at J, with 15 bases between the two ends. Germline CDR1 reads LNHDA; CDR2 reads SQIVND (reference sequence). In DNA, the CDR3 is TGTGCCAGTAGCTCTCAGCTCCATAACACAGATACGCAGTATTTT. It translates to CASSSQLHNTDTQYF.

In DNA, the CDR3 is TGTGCCAGCAGGGAACCGGGACTAGCGGGGGAGCTCACCGGGGAGCTGTTTTTT. Protein sequence: CASREPGLAGELTGELFF. This rearrangement joins TRBV7-9 to TRBJ2-2; 14 bases line up with TRBD2. The CDR3 totals 18 residues. Per germline, CDR1 SEHNR and CDR2 FQNEAQ (reference sequence). Germline trimming cut 6 bases from V and 4 bases from J; bases unmatched to any gene: 10.

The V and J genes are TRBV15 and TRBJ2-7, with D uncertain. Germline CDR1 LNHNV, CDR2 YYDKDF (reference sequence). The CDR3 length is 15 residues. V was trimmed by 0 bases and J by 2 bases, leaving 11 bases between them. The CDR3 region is CATSRDLSQPYEQYF. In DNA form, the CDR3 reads TGTGCCACCAGCAGAGATCTTTCCCAGCCCTACGAGCAGTACTTC.

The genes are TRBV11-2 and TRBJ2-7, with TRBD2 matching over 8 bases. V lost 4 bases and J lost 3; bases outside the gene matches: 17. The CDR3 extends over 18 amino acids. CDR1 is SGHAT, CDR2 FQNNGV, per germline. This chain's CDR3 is CASSSIRPGLAGNYEQYF. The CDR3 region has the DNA TGTGCCAGCAGCTCTATTAGGCCCGGACTAGCCGGGAACTACGAGCAGTACTTC.

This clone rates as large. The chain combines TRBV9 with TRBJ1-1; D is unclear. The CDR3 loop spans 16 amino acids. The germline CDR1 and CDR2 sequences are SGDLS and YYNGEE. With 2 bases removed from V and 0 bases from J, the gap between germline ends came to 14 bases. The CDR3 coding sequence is TGTGCCAGCAGCGTGGCCCCGGGATTCTTGAACACTGAAGCTTTCTTT. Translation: CASSVAPGFLNTEAFF.

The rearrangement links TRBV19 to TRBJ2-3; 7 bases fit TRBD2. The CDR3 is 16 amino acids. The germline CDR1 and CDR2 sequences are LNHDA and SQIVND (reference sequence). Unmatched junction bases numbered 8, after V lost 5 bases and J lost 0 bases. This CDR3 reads CASSPRGGYSTDTQYF. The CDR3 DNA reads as TGTGCCAGTAGTCCCCGCGGGGGATACAGCACAGATACGCAGTATTTT.

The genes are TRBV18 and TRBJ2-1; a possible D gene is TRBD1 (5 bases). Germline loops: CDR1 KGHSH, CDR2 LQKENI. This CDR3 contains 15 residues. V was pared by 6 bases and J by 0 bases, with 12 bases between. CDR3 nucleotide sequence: TGTGCCAGCTCGACAGCAATCAGCTCCTACAATGAGCAGTTCTTC. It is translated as CASSTAISSYNEQFF.

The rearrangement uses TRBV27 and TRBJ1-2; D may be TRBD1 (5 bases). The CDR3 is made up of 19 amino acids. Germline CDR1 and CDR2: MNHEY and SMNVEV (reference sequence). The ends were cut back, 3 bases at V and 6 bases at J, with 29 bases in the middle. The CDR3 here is CASSFSGWPRGLKFDGYTF. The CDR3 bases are TGTGCCAGCAGTTTTTCGGGATGGCCTAGGGGTCTTAAGTTCGATGGCTACACCTTC.

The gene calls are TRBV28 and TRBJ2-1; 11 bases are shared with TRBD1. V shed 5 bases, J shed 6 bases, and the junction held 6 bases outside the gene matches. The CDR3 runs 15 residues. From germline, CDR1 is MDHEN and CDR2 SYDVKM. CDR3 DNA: TGTGCCAGCAGTATAGGACAGGGGGCGGGCAATGAGCAGTTCTTC. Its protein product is CASSIGQGAGNEQFF.

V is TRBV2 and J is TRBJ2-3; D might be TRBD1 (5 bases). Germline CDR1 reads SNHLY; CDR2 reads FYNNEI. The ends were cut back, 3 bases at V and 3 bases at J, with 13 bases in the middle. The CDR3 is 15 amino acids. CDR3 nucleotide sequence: TGTGCCAGCAGTGATGGCCAGGGATTGACAGATACGCAGTATTTT. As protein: CASSDGQGLTDTQYF.

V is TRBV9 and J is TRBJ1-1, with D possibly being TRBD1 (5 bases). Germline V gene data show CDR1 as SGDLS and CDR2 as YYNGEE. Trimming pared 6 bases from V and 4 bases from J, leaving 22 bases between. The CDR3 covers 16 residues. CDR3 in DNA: TGTGCCAGCACCTTAGATCCCGGTCAGGGAAGCACTGAAGCTTTCTTT. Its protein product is CASTLDPGQGSTEAFF. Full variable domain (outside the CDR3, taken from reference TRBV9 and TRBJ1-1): DSGVTQTPKHLITATGQRVTLRCSPRSGDLSVYWYQQSLDQGLQFLIQYYNGEERAKGNILERFSAQQFPDLHSELNLSSLELGDSALYFCASTLDPGQGSTEAFFGQGTRLTVV.